The rows below give T cell receptor beta chains drawn from one sample of a study of T-cell reconstitution after alpha-beta-depleted transplantation in children. TCRdb re-analysed the PCR reads in MiXCR, keeping a single row per CDR3 protein. Here the sample spans a few hundred thousand distinct CDR3 sequences, approximately 9.7% being singletons. Sequencing was performed on PBMCs from the stem cell graft donor, taken from the stem cell graft. All receptors derive from a human donor who donated a stem cell graft to a child with SCID. Each CDR3 is given with its conserved first and last residue. A D gene is named only where the DNA matches it firmly. Size is stated for part of the rows, as once, few or many counts, or as a class when the clone is expanded.

TRBJ2-2 | 16 | many | TRBV28 | NA | CASSSRQGTRAGELFF | TGTGCCAGCAGTTCCAGACAGGGGACTAGGGCCGGGGAGCTGTTTTTT
TRBJ2-1 | 14 | many | TRBV20-1 | TRBD2 | CSASSRTSGGGMFF | TGCAGTGCTAGTAGCAGGACTAGCGGGGGTGGTATGTTCTTC
TRBJ1-1 | 14 | many | TRBV12-3/TRBV12-4 | TRBD1 | CASRPTGGSTEAFF | TGTGCCAGCAGGCCTACAGGGGGGAGCACTGAAGCTTTCTTT
TRBJ2-7 | 16 | many | TRBV3-1 | NA | CASSQQINRAAYEQYF | TGTGCCAGCAGCCAGCAGATCAACAGGGCGGCCTACGAGCAGTACTTC
TRBJ2-7 | 16 | many | TRBV5-1 | TRBD1 | CASSLNTGTGNYEQYF | TGCGCCAGCAGCTTGAATACCGGGACAGGGAACTACGAGCAGTACTTC
TRBJ1-4 | 13 | many | TRBV6-1 | NA | CASSPWGAEKLFF | TGTGCCAGCAGTCCTTGGGGGGCTGAAAAACTGTTTTTT
TRBJ1-3 | 15 | many | TRBV27 | NA | CASSRGAGMGNTIYF | TGTGCCAGCAGTCGAGGGGCAGGGATGGGAAACACCATATATTTT
TRBJ2-2 | 15 | many | TRBV10-3 | TRBD2 | CATRATREGTGELFF | TGTGCCACCCGCGCGACAAGGGAGGGGACCGGGGAGCTGTTTTTT
TRBJ2-7 | 15 | NA | TRBV11-2 | NA | CASSSTLASAYEQYF | TGTGCCAGTAGCTCGACCCTAGCGTCCGCCTACGAGCAGTACTTC
TRBJ1-1 | 14 | many | TRBV6-5 | NA | CASRSLMGLDEAFF | TGTGCCAGCAGAAGCCTAATGGGGCTTGATGAAGCTTTCTTT
TRBJ2-5 | 13 | many | TRBV20-1 | NA | CSARDLGRETQYF | TGCAGTGCTAGAGATCTTGGGAGGGAGACCCAGTACTTC
TRBJ2-6 | 20 | many | TRBV28 | TRBD1 | CASSLAGTGGSFSGANVLTF | TGTGCCAGCAGTTTAGCCGGGACAGGGGGCTCTTTCTCTGGGGCCAACGTCCTGACTTTC
TRBJ2-7 | 14 | many | TRBV10-3 | NA | CAISESLRSYEQYF | TGTGCCATCAGTGAGTCTTTGCGGTCCTACGAGCAGTACTTC
TRBJ1-5 | 15 | many | TRBV7-2 | NA | CASSPTPYSNQPQHF | TGTGCCAGCAGCCCGACACCTTATAGCAATCAGCCCCAGCATTTT
TRBJ2-1 | 14 | many | TRBV4-3 | NA | CASSQEGTDNEQFF | TGCGCCAGCAGCCAGGAAGGGACCGACAATGAGCAGTTCTTC
TRBJ2-7 | 14 | many | TRBV7-2 | NA | CASSLRYPGYEQYF | TGTGCCAGCAGCTTAAGGTATCCGGGCTACGAGCAGTACTTC
TRBJ2-5 | 16 | many | TRBV20-1 | NA | CSARDYLAAFRETQYF | TGCAGTGCTAGAGACTATCTGGCGGCCTTTCGAGAGACCCAGTACTTC
TRBJ1-4 | 15 | many | TRBV7-8 | TRBD1 | CASSSREGANEKLFF | TGTGCCAGCAGCTCCAGAGAGGGGGCGAATGAAAAACTGTTTTTT
TRBJ2-3 | 17 | many | TRBV7-2 | TRBD2 | CASSSLAGLYRADTQYF | TGTGCCAGCAGCTCCTTAGCGGGGCTTTATCGGGCAGATACGCAGTATTTT
TRBJ2-7 | 16 | many | TRBV12-3/TRBV12-4 | NA | CASSLAPGTRAYEQYF | TGTGCCAGCAGTTTAGCCCCCGGGACTCGAGCCTACGAGCAGTACTTC
TRBJ2-7 | 15 | many | TRBV20-1 | TRBD1 | CSARIPGTGVREQYF | TGCAGTGCTAGAATCCCCGGGACAGGGGTAAGGGAGCAGTACTTC
TRBJ2-3 | 14 | many | TRBV2 | NA | CASSEATSPDTQYF | TGTGCCAGCAGTGAAGCGACTTCTCCAGATACGCAGTATTTT
TRBJ2-1 | 16 | many | TRBV20-1 | TRBD2 | CSARDAGGPSRNEQFF | TGCAGTGCTAGAGACGCGGGGGGGCCCTCTCGCAATGAGCAGTTCTTC
TRBJ1-2 | 12 | many | TRBV20-1 | NA | CSPREGVDGYTF | TGCAGTCCCCGTGAGGGGGTGGATGGCTACACCTTC
TRBJ1-3 | 17 | many | TRBV6-5 | TRBD1 | CASSYSAGGLLGNTIYF | TGTGCCAGCAGTTACTCAGCAGGGGGCTTGTTAGGGAACACCATATATTTT
TRBJ2-3 | 14 | many | TRBV7-2 | NA | CASSFREATDTQYF | TGTGCCAGCAGCTTCCGCGAGGCCACAGATACGCAGTATTTT
TRBJ1-2 | 15 | many | TRBV9 | NA | CASSVWEGANYGYTF | TGTGCCAGCAGCGTCTGGGAGGGTGCTAACTATGGCTACACCTTC
TRBJ2-2 | 13 | many | TRBV28 | NA | CASKTPNTGELFF | TGTGCCAGTAAGACACCGAACACCGGGGAGCTGTTTTTT
TRBJ1-5 | 18 | many | TRBV5-5 | TRBD1 | CASSVRPPRQGINQPQHF | TGTGCCAGCAGCGTGAGACCCCCGCGACAGGGGATAAATCAGCCCCAGCATTTT
TRBJ1-1 | 13 | many | TRBV4-2 | NA | CASSQQGRSEAFF | TGTGCCAGCAGCCAACAGGGTCGAAGTGAAGCTTTCTTT
TRBJ1-2 | 14 | many | TRBV20-1 | NA | CSAQGDGRFYGYTF | TGCAGTGCTCAAGGGGACGGAAGATTCTATGGCTACACCTTC
TRBJ2-1 | 17 | many | TRBV11-2 | TRBD1 | CASSFPRGTGGLGEQFF | TGTGCCAGCAGCTTCCCGAGGGGGACAGGGGGCTTGGGTGAGCAGTTCTTC
TRBJ1-1 | 13 | NA | TRBV5-1 | NA | CASRSEPFQVAFF | TGCGCCAGCAGATCAGAACCTTTTCAGGTGGCTTTCTTT
TRBJ2-3 | 17 | NA | TRBV20-1 | NA | CSARPNGGPYHTDTQYF | TGCAGTGCTAGGCCTAACGGGGGGCCATATCACACAGATACGCAGTATTTT
TRBJ2-1 | 13 | many | TRBV5-4 | TRBD2 | CASSFGTNNEQFF | TGTGCCAGCAGCTTCGGGACTAACAATGAGCAGTTCTTC
TRBJ1-6 | 12 | many | TRBV2 | NA | CASSEGRTPLHF | TGTGCCAGCTCCGAAGGGAGAACACCCCTCCACTTT
TRBJ2-3 | 17 | many | TRBV11-2 | NA | CASSPGWVAHFTDTQYF | TGTGCCAGCAGCCCTGGTTGGGTAGCGCATTTCACAGATACGCAGTATTTT